This T cell receptor beta chain was captured by sequencing in a study of shared T cell receptors in the human thymus (dated by TCRdb to about 2021). Notes on the research overall: The study examined how self-reactive, shared T-cell receptor alpha chains are generated in the human thymus.

Library generation was performed with the immunoSEQ multiplex PCR assay. Drawn from immuneACCESS, this table holds only the in-frame rearrangements with V and J called that TCRdb kept. Clones are partly lost; checked studies trace under half to an unresolved V gene and leave the rest unexplained. The sample table records hundreds of thousands of clones; about 90% of these occur just once. The ten largest account for 0.0094% of the sample. Concerning this clone: Its antigen is still unknown. No base qualities exist here, and no much larger clone lies one base off it.

A further study also used this sample, focusing on human thymus T cells. As that second study puts it: In Finland, the donors were immunologically healthy infants who were having open corrective cardiac surgery for congenital heart defects. Thymus tissue was collected as surgical resects that were removed during corrective cardiac surgery. V and J gene segment usage appeared biased in both thymic and peripheral blood repertoires. The related research found that thymic TCR repertoires overlapped highly between unrelated individuals. The study used under ten infant thymus samples plus four related peripheral blood samples to characterize TCR alpha and beta repertoires. The infant donors were roughly 7 to 244 days old, and the cohort included over five males and a couple of females. Thymocytes were mechanically released from the tissue and were stored as pellets of 10-30 million cells at -70 degrees C. A QIAsymphony instrument was used to extract genomic DNA from the frozen cell pellets. TCRB and TCRAD loci were amplified from a standardized quantity of quality-controlled genomic DNA using the immunoSEQ multiplex PCR assay. The amplicons covered the V(D)J region and were long enough to include the CDR3 and to identify the V and J genes. The commercial immunoSEQ service was used to sequence amplicons on an Illumina platform. Primer bias and sequencing errors were corrected as previously described, and TCRAD and TCRB definitions were based on the IMGT database. The repertoires were analysed using immunoSEQ Analyzer 3.0 and VDJTools for basic statistics, V/J segment usage, diversity estimates, rarefaction and pairwise overlap. Diversity was estimated with Chao1, ChaoE, Efron-Thisted, Shannon and inverse Simpson indices, and also on datasets down-sampled to the smallest sample. Repertoire overlap was determined by strict matching of CDR3 nucleotide sequence, V gene and J gene, and Jaccard-based multidimensional scaling clustering was applied. On average, thymus samples gave 800,000 or so unique TCRB clonotypes, whereas blood samples gave about 84,000.

Sequencing was done on a sample of thymocytes. The TCR originated in a boy in the first two years of life with a congenital heart defect. Donor details come from another sample of the same person, matched by shared clones.

The base sequence is TGTGCCAGCAGTTTCGGACAGGGGGTGAACACTGAAGCTTTCTTT. This codes for CASSFGQGVNTEAFF. The chain joins TRBV27 to TRBJ1-1, and 10 junctional nucleotides match TRBD1. Trimming leaves V shorter by 3 bases and J shorter by 0 bases, with the junction holding 1 base beyond the gene matches. The CDR3 goes from the cysteine to the phenylalanine over 15 residues. The entry retains the CDR3 DNA only, 45 bases that are in frame from base 1. In the germline V gene (reference sequence), CDR1 corresponds to MNHEY and CDR2 to SMNVEV.